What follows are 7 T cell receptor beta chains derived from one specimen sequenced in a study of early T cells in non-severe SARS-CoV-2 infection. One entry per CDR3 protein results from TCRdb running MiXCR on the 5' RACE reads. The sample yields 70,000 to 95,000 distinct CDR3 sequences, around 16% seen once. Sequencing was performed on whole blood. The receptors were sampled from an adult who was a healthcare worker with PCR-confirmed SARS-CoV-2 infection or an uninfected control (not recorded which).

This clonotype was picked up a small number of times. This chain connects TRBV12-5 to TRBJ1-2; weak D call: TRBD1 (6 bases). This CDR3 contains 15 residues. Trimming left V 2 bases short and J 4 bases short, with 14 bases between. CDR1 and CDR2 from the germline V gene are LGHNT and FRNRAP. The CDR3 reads CASGLSGQKIYGYTF. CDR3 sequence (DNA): TGTGCTAGTGGTTTGTCAGGACAGAAGATCTATGGCTACACCTTC.

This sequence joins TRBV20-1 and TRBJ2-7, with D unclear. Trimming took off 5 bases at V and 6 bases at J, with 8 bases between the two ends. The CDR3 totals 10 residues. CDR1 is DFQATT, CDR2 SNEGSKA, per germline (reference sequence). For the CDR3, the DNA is TGCAGTGCTCCTCCTAGCGAGCAGTACTTC. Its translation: CSAPPSEQYF.

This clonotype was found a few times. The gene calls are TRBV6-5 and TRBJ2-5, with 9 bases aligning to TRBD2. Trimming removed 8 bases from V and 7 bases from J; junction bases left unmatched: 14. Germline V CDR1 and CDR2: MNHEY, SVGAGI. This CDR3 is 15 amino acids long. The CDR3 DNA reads TGTGCCAGCGGCGAGACCGGGACTAGCCCGACGACCCAGTACTTC. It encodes CASGETGTSPTTQYF.

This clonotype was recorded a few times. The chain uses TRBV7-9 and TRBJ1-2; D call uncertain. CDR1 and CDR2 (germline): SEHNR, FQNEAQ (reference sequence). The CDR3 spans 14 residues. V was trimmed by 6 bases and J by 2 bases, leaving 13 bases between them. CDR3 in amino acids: CASSPTSGNYGYTF. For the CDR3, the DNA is TGTGCCAGCAGTCCGACCTCCGGGAACTATGGCTACACCTTC.

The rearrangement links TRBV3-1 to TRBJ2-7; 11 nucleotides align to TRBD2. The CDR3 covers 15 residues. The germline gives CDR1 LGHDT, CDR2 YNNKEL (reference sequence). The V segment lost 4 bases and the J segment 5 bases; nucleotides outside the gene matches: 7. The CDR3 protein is CASSPLSGRDHEQYF. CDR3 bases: TGTGCCAGCAGCCCACTTAGCGGGAGGGATCACGAGCAGTACTTC.

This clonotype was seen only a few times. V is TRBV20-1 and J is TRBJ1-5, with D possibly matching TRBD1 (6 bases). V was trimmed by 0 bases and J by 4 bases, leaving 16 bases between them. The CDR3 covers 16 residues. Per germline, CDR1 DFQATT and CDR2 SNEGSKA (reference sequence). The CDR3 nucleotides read TGCAGTGCTAGAGATTTGAGGGGGACCATTAATCAGCCCCAGCATTTT. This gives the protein CSARDLRGTINQPQHF.

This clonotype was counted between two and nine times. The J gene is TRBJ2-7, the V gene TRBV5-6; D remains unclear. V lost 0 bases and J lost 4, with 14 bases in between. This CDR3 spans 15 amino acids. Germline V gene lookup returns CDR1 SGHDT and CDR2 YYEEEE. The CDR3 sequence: CASSLEGKWKYEQYF. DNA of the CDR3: TGTGCCAGCAGCTTGGAAGGGAAGTGGAAGTACGAGCAGTACTTC.